Presented here are 30 T cell receptor beta chains from one specimen sequenced in a study of Ad26.COV2.S vaccination and SARS-CoV-2 variants. Generated by immunoSEQ multiplex PCR, the TCRdb table keeps only in-frame clones and is missing some. The top ten clones hold about 13% of a sample with about 480,000 clones, around 88% of them seen once. Treatment indicated: 19 received Ad26.COV2.S at low or high dose, single or two shots; about 5 received placebo; per-sample allocation not given. Vaccine and placebo recipients were sampled on day 63 after the first injection. Here the sequenced sample was peripheral blood, taken in a trial of Ad26.COV2.S vaccine versus placebo. Receptors originate from a person aged 18 to 59 who received the Ad26.COV2.S COVID-19 vaccine or a placebo.

The chain has TRBV6-6 and TRBJ2-7; D gene ambiguous. The CDR3 is 15 residues long. Germline V gene lookup returns CDR1 MNHNY and CDR2 SVGAGI (reference sequence). The ends were cut back, 7 bases at V and 0 bases at J, with 16 bases in the middle. The CDR3 region is CASTTSARGSYEQYF. DNA for the CDR3: TGTGCCAGCACCACTTCCGCGCGAGGCTCCTACGAGCAGTACTTC.

The chain has TRBV9 and TRBJ2-1; the match to TRBD2 covers 13 bases. V shed 3 bases and J 1 base; nucleotides not matched to a gene: 1. Germline V gene data show CDR1 as SGDLS and CDR2 as YYNGEE. This CDR3 spans 16 amino acids. CDR3 in DNA: TGTGCCAGCAGCGGACTAGCGGGAGGATCCTACAATGAGCAGTTCTTC. Protein sequence: CASSGLAGGSYNEQFF. Supplemented by reference TRBV9 and TRBJ2-1, the full variable domain reads DSGVTQTPKHLITATGQRVTLRCSPRSGDLSVYWYQQSLDQGLQFLIQYYNGEERAKGNILERFSAQQFPDLHSELNLSSLELGDSALYFCASSGLAGGSYNEQFFGPGTRLTVL.

V is TRBV13 and J is TRBJ2-5; D not resolved. The germline V and J ends were trimmed by 6 bases and 1 base, with 6 bases remaining between them. The CDR3 runs 12 residues. Per germline, CDR1 PRHDT and CDR2 FYEKMQ (reference sequence). The CDR3 DNA sequence: TGTGCCAGCAGTGGGCTCCAAGAGACCCAGTACTTC. Encoded protein: CASSGLQETQYF.

CDR3 amino acids: CASSLRPGGGRFFYGYTF. DNA for the CDR3: TGTGCCAGCAGCTTAAGGCCAGGGGGCGGCCGTTTTTTCTATGGCTACACCTTC. The V call is TRBV7-3, the J call TRBJ1-2, with TRBD1 matching over 8 bases. V shed 1 base, J shed 4 bases, and the junction held 14 bases outside the gene matches. This CDR3 region has 18 residues. CDR1 and CDR2 from the germline V gene are SGHTA and FQGTGA.

The chain uses TRBV24-1 and TRBJ1-1, with D perhaps matching TRBD1 (5 bases). Trimming stripped 5 bases from V and 2 bases from J, with 8 bases between. The CDR3 length is 13 residues. From germline, CDR1 is KGHDR and CDR2 SFDVKD. DNA of the CDR3: TGTGCCACCAGTGCGGGGCATAACACTGAAGCTTTCTTT. Protein sequence: CATSAGHNTEAFF.

The J gene is TRBJ2-1, the V gene TRBV28; a weak D match, TRBD1 (6 bases). Germline CDR1 reads MDHEN; CDR2 reads SYDVKM. V gave up 4 bases and J gave up 6 bases, with 10 bases separating them. The CDR3 sequence is 13 residues long. The CDR3 DNA follows: TGTGCCAGCAGTTACAGGGTCGGCAATGAGCAGTTCTTC. Encoded protein: CASSYRVGNEQFF.

V gene TRBV3-1 (or the pseudogene TRBV3-2) combines with J gene TRBJ1-2; D is perhaps TRBD1 (5 bases). The V end was cut by 1 base, the J end by 7 bases, with 13 bases between. The germline CDR1 and CDR2 sequences are LGHDT and YNNKEL (reference sequence). There are 14 residues in the CDR3. The CDR3 coding sequence is TGTGCCAGCAGCCAAGTGGGGGGAGTGAGTGGCTACACCTTC. This encodes CASSQVGGVSGYTF.

This chain joins TRBV18 and TRBJ2-7; 11 positions agree with TRBD2. V shed 3 bases, J shed 1 base, and the junction held 2 bases outside the gene matches. This CDR3 region has 15 residues. Germline V gives CDR1 KGHSH, CDR2 LQKENI. The CDR3 DNA reads as TGTGCCAGCTCACCCTTAGCGGGAGGGTCCTACGAGCAGTACTTC. This encodes CASSPLAGGSYEQYF.

The rearrangement joins TRBV11-3 to TRBJ2-4, with D possibly matching TRBD1 (5 bases). The CDR3 totals 16 residues. Trimming removed 5 bases at V and 7 bases at J, with 21 bases between. The germline V gene has CDR1 SGHNT and CDR2 YENEEA. The CDR3, as DNA: TGTGCCAGCAGCCCCAGCAGGGCCCAGACAGTCAACATTCAGTACTTC. Protein: CASSPSRAQTVNIQYF.

This clone has a single count. The DNA of the CDR3 is TGTGCCAGTAGTGCCGGCTTTTGGGAGCAGTACTTC. It specifies CASSAGFWEQYF. The gene calls are TRBV19 and TRBJ2-7, with D unclear. V was pared by 5 bases and J by 7 bases, with 12 bases between. The CDR3 has 12 amino acids. Germline CDR1 LNHDA, CDR2 SQIVND (reference sequence). The variable domain in full, completed from reference TRBV19 and TRBJ2-7, reads DGGITQSPKYLFRKEGQNVTLSCEQNLNHDAMYWYRQDPGQGLRLIYYSQIVNDFQKGDIAEGYSVSREKKESFPLTVTSAQKNPTAFYLCASSAGFWEQYFGPGTRLTVT.

The gene calls are TRBV5-1 and TRBJ1-2; the match to TRBD1 covers 7 bases. Germline trimming cut 0 bases from V and 4 bases from J; bases unmatched to any gene: 3. The CDR3 has 14 amino acids. Germline values: CDR1 SGHRS, CDR2 YFSETQ. DNA of the CDR3: TGCGCCAGCAGCTTGGGGGGACAGCCCTATGGCTACACCTTC. Its translation is CASSLGGQPYGYTF.

This chain joins TRBV2 and TRBJ2-7; TRBD2 might be the D (6 bases). The CDR3 is 15 residues long. Germline V gives CDR1 SNHLY, CDR2 FYNNEI. Trimming stripped 8 bases from V and 3 bases from J, with 20 bases between. The CDR3 loop is CASCFGGKASYEQYF. CDR3 nucleotide sequence: TGTGCCAGCTGTTTCGGCGGGAAGGCCAGCTACGAGCAGTACTTC.

V usage is TRBV1 and J usage is TRBJ2-5; TRBD2, the D gene given by the table, was not confirmed from the DNA. TRBV1 is deemed a pseudogene. The CDR3 contains 17 residues. CDR3 sequence: CTSSQGILAGGPETQYF. DNA of the CDR3: TGCACCAGCAGCCAAGGTATACTAGCGGGAGGGCCGGAGACCCAGTACTTC.

The chain links TRBV12-5 to TRBJ1-5; TRBD1 matches 8 bases. This CDR3 spans 20 amino acids. The junction had 15 bases not matched to a gene; V was cut back by 2 bases and J by 0 bases. Germline loops: CDR1 LGHNT, CDR2 FRNRAP. The CDR3 DNA is TGTGCTAGTGGTTTGAGTCGGACAGGGCTGGCCGTACTTAGCAATCAGCCCCAGCATTTT. Translated: CASGLSRTGLAVLSNQPQHF. Filled out from reference TRBV12-5 and TRBJ1-5, the complete variable domain reads DARVTQTPRHKVTEMGQEVTMRCQPILGHNTVFWYRQTMMQGLELLAYFRNRAPLDDSGMPKDRFSAEMPDATLATLKIQPSEPRDSAVYFCASGLSRTGLAVLSNQPQHFGDGTRLSIL.

This chain connects TRBV11-2 to TRBJ1-2, with 9 bases that match TRBD1. Germline V gene data show CDR1 as SGHAT and CDR2 as FQNNGV. Trimming removed 5 bases from V and 8 bases from J; junction bases left unmatched: 15. This CDR3 comprises 16 residues. CDR3 protein: CASSTLQGAGWDGYTF. The CDR3 DNA is TGTGCCAGCAGCACCTTACAGGGGGCGGGATGGGACGGCTACACCTTC. The variable domain in full, completed from reference TRBV11-2 and TRBJ1-2, reads EAGVAQSPRYKIIEKRQSVAFWCNPISGHATLYWYQQILGQGPKLLIQFQNNGVVDDSQLPKDRFSAERLKGVDSTLKIQPAKLEDSAVYLCASSTLQGAGWDGYTFGSGTRLTVV.

The rearrangement uses TRBV14 and TRBJ2-7; D might be TRBD2 (6 bases). Germline CDR1 SGHDN, CDR2 FVKESK. The CDR3 has 17 amino acids. V lost 1 base to trimming and J lost 4 bases, with 20 bases between them. As DNA, the CDR3 is TGTGCCAGCAGCCAAGGTTCCGCGGGAAAATTGGGGTACGAGCAGTACTTC. This encodes CASSQGSAGKLGYEQYF.

This chain uses TRBV28 with TRBJ1-5; the D gene is possibly TRBD1 (5 bases). V lost 3 bases, J lost 7 bases, and 13 bases lay in between. The germline gives CDR1 MDHEN, CDR2 SYDVKM. This CDR3 has 14 amino acids. The CDR3 DNA follows: TGTGCCAGCAGTTTGGGACCGAGGTCCCAGCCCCAGCATTTT. Translation gives CASSLGPRSQPQHF.

The chain combines TRBV29-1 with TRBJ2-3, with TRBD2 matching over 12 bases. Germline loops: CDR1 SQVTM, CDR2 ANQGSEA. Trimming removed 7 bases from V and 4 bases from J; junction bases left unmatched: 6. CDR3 length equals 14 residues. CDR3 amino acids: CSGLAGGPADTQYF. As DNA, the CDR3 is TGCAGCGGCCTAGCGGGAGGGCCAGCAGATACGCAGTATTTT.

The CDR3 sequence is CASSSRAVYNSPLHF. CDR3 bases: TGTGCCAGCAGCTCCAGGGCGGTCTATAATTCACCCCTCCACTTT. J is TRBJ1-6 and V is TRBV5-6; TRBD1 might be the D (5 bases). CDR1 and CDR2 from the germline V gene are SGHDT and YYEEEE. V lost 3 bases and J 3 bases, leaving 10 bases between the germline ends. The CDR3 is 15 amino acids.

The V and J genes are TRBV19 and TRBJ2-7; TRBD2 is a possible D gene (5 bases). V was pared by 1 base and J by 4 bases, with 17 bases between. From germline, CDR1 is LNHDA and CDR2 SQIVND (reference sequence). The CDR3 sequence is 16 residues long. CDR3 bases: TGTGCCAGTAGTATAGGAATGGTGGGCCGGGGATACGAGCAGTACTTC. Translated: CASSIGMVGRGYEQYF.

This clone was seen a few times. The J gene is TRBJ1-2, the V gene TRBV11-1; D is perhaps TRBD1 (6 bases). Germline assignment: CDR1 SGHAT and CDR2 FQDESV (reference sequence). The CDR3 has 11 amino acids. Trimming shortened V by 5 bases and J by 7 bases, and 8 bases separated the two germline ends. This chain's CDR3 is CASSVGAGYTF. In nucleotides, the CDR3 is TGTGCCAGCAGCGTGGGGGCTGGCTACACCTTC.

The rearrangement links TRBV7-9 to TRBJ1-6; 12 nucleotides line up with TRBD1. There are 19 residues in the CDR3. V gave up 9 bases and J gave up 2 bases; unmatched junction bases: 14. Germline CDR1 and CDR2: SEHNR and FQNEAQ (reference sequence). In nucleotides, the CDR3 is TGTGCCAGTGGAACCGGGACAGGGGGCGTTAGGACCTATAATTCACCCCTCCACTTT. Its translation is CASGTGTGGVRTYNSPLHF.

The chain combines TRBV3-1 (or the pseudogene TRBV3-2) with TRBJ2-2; 7 bases fit TRBD2. Trimming at V came to 10 bases and at J to 4 bases, leaving 18 bases not matched to a gene. From germline, CDR1 is LGHDT and CDR2 YNNKEL (reference sequence). The CDR3 consists of 17 residues. CDR3 region: CANSMGGAGEVTGELFF. The DNA for the CDR3 is TGTGCCAACTCTATGGGAGGGGCGGGAGAGGTCACCGGGGAGCTGTTTTTT.

This chain joins TRBV28 and TRBJ2-7; D may be TRBD2 (6 bases). The germline V gene has CDR1 MDHEN and CDR2 SYDVKM. The CDR3 runs 14 residues. V dropped 2 bases and J dropped 7 bases, with 15 bases sitting between them. The CDR3 region is CASSLGALGGEQYF. DNA for the CDR3: TGTGCCAGCAGTTTAGGGGCCCTCGGGGGTGAGCAGTACTTC.

This chain joins TRBV6-2 or TRBV6-3 and TRBJ2-5; the D gene is possibly TRBD2 (5 bases). Germline V lookup: CDR1 MNHEY, CDR2 SVGEGT. This CDR3 spans 14 amino acids. The ends were cut back, 4 bases at V and 1 base at J, with 10 bases in the middle. CDR3 residues: CASSSEGGQETQYF. The CDR3 DNA is TGTGCCAGCAGTTCCGAGGGCGGCCAAGAGACCCAGTACTTC.

The gene calls are TRBV9 and TRBJ2-2; 10 bases are a match to TRBD1. The CDR3 is 17 amino acids. V gave up 4 bases and J gave up 4 bases; unmatched junction bases: 10. In germline, CDR1 is SGDLS, CDR2 YYNGEE. CDR3 residues: CASSSPQDRGSTGELFF. CDR3 in DNA: TGTGCCAGCAGCTCCCCCCAGGACAGGGGGAGCACCGGGGAGCTGTTTTTT.

J is TRBJ2-3 and V is TRBV3-1 (or the pseudogene TRBV3-2); 7 bases agree with TRBD1. Losses at the gene ends were 3 bases for V and 5 bases for J; bases not matched to a gene: 5. Germline CDR1 reads LGHDT; CDR2 reads YNNKEL (reference sequence). The CDR3 runs to 14 residues. This CDR3 is CASSQGRGKDTQYF. CDR3 nucleotides: TGTGCCAGCAGCCAGGGCAGGGGGAAAGATACGCAGTATTTT.

J is TRBJ2-1 and V is TRBV28; D is tentatively TRBD1 or TRBD2 (5 bases each). Trimming shortened V by 6 bases and J by 10 bases, and 22 bases separated the two germline ends. The CDR3 covers 15 residues. Germline loops: CDR1 MDHEN, CDR2 SYDVKM. The CDR3 here is CASSGDQRWGIEQFF. CDR3 in DNA: TGTGCCAGCAGCGGGGACCAACGATGGGGTATCGAGCAGTTCTTC.

The genes are TRBV29-1 and TRBJ2-1; TRBD1 or TRBD2 may be the D gene (5 bases each). Trimming cost V 7 bases and J 6 bases, with 19 bases left between them. The CDR3 has 14 residues. Germline-derived CDR1 and CDR2 are SQVTM and ANQGSEA. For the CDR3, the DNA is TGCAGCGCCGACCCTCCGGGACGCCTCAATGAGCAGTTCTTC. Protein: CSADPPGRLNEQFF.

The chain joins TRBV7-2 to TRBJ1-2, with D maybe TRBD1 (5 bases). This CDR3 contains 15 residues. With 5 bases removed from V and 6 bases from J, the gap between germline ends came to 19 bases. CDR1 is SGHTA, CDR2 FQGNSA, per germline. CDR3 DNA: TGTGCCAGCAGCATCCGGGACCGCAAGCTCGATGGCTACACCTTC. Encoded protein: CASSIRDRKLDGYTF. Full variable domain (missing parts from reference TRBV7-2 and TRBJ1-2): GAGVSQSPSNKVTEKGKDVELRCDPISGHTALYWYRQSLGQGLEFLIYFQGNSAPDKSGLPSDRFSAERTGGSVSTLTIQRTQQEDSAVYLCASSIRDRKLDGYTFGSGTRLTVV.